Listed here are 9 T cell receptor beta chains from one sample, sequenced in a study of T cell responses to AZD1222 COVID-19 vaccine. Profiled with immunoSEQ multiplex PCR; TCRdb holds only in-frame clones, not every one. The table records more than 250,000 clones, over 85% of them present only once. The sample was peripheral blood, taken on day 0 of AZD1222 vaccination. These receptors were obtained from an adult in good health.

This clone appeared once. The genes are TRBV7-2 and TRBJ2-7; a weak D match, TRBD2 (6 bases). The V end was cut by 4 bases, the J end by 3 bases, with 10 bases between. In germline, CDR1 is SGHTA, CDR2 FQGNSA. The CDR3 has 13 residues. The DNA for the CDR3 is TGTGCCAGCAGCTCCGGGAGCAGCTACGAGCAGTACTTC. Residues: CASSSGSSYEQYF.

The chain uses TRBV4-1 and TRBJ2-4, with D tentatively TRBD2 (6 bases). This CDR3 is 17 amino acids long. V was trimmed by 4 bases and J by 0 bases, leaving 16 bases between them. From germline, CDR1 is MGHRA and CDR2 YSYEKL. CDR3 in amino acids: CASSPTGTQLAKNIQYF. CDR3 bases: TGCGCCAGCAGCCCAACCGGGACTCAGCTAGCCAAAAACATTCAGTACTTC.

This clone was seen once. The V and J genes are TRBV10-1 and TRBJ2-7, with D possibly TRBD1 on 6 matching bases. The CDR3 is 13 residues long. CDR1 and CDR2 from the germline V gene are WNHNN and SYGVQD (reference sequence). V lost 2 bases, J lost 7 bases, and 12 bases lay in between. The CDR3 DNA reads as TGCGCCAGCAGTGAGGTTCAGGGGTGGGAGCAGTACTTC. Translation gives CASSEVQGWEQYF.

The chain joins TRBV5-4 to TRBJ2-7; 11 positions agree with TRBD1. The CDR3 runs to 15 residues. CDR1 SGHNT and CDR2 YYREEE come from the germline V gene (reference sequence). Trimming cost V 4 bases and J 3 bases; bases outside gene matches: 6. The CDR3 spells CASSAGQGEFYEQYF. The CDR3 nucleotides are TGTGCCAGCAGCGCGGGACAGGGGGAATTCTACGAGCAGTACTTC.

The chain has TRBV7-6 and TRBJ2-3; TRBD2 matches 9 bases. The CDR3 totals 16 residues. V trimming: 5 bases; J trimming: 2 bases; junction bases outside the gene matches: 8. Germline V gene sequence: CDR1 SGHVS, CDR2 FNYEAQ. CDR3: CASSLRLAEPTDTQYF. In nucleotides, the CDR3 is TGTGCCAGCAGCCTAAGACTAGCGGAGCCCACAGATACGCAGTATTTT.

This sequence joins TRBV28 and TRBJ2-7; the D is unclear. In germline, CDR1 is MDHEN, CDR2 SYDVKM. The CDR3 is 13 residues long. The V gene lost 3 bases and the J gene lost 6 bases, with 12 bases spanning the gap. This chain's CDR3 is CASSFSGLGEQYF. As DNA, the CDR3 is TGTGCCAGCAGTTTTTCCGGGTTGGGCGAGCAGTACTTC.

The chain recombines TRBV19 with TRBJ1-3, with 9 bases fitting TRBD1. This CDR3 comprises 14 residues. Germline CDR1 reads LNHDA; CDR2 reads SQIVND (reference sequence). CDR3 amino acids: CGTGQGLSGNTIYF. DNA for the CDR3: TGTGGGACGGGACAGGGCCTATCTGGAAACACCATATATTTT.

CDR3 sequence reads: CASSLRRSRSSYNEQFF. The DNA for the CDR3 is TGTGCCAGCAGCTTACGGCGGAGCCGTAGCTCCTACAATGAGCAGTTCTTC. The chain has TRBV7-2 and TRBJ2-1; D is undetermined. CDR3 length equals 17 residues. Germline CDR1 and CDR2: SGHTA and FQGNSA. Deletions cut 2 bases from V and 0 bases from J, with 14 bases between.

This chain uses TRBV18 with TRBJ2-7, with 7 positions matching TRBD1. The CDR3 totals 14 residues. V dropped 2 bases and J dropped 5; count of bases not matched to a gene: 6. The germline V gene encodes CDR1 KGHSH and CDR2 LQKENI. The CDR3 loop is CASSPRDRVNEQYF. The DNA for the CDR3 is TGTGCCAGCTCACCAAGAGACAGGGTGAACGAGCAGTACTTC. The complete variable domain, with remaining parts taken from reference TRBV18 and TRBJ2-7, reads NAGVMQNPRHLVRRRGQEARLRCSPMKGHSHVYWYRQLPEEGLKFMVYLQKENIIDESGMPKERFSAEFPKEGPSILRIQQVVRGDSAAYFCASSPRDRVNEQYFGPGTRLTVT.